This T cell receptor (beta chain) comes out of a study of regulatory T cells in long-lasting Graves disease. The TCR beta library used iRepertoire HTBI primers with Arm-PCR amplification of CDR3. TCRdb re-called the multiplex PCR reads with MiXCR, one entry per CDR3 protein. The sample lists 400,000 or so distinct CDR3 sequences; around 20% were seen once. A note on this clonotype: The antigen is undetermined.

Points from the study as a whole: Persistent Graves' patients had lower TCR diversity than newly diagnosed ones.

Time point defined: persistent/refractory GD, antithyroid drugs over 5 years with positive TRAb. PBMC RNA was the source of the TCR library. The CDR3 is made up of 14 amino acids. Trimming shortened V by 2 bases and J by 0 bases, and 7 bases separated the two germline ends. In germline, CDR1 is MNHEY, CDR2 SVGEGT. The sequencing here drew on peripheral blood mononuclear cells (PBMCs), taken when the disease was refractory, from a patient treated with antithyroid drugs. The chain links TRBV6-2 or TRBV6-3 to TRBJ1-1; the D is unclear. The sequence was obtained from a female donor with Graves disease. The CDR3 sequence is CASSYLNLNTEAFF. The CDR3 nucleotides read TGTGCCAGCAGTTACCTGAACCTGAACACTGAAGCTTTCTTT.